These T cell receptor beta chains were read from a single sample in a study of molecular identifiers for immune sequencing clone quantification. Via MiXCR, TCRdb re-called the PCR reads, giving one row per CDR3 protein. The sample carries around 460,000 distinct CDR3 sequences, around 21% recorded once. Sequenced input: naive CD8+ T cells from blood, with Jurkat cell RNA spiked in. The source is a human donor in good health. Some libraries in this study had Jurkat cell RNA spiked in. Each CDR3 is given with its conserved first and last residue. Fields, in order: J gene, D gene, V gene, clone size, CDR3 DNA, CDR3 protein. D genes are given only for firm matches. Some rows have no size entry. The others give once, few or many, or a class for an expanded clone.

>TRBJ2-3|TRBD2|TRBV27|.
TGTACCAGCAGTAAACCGGGACTAGATGTCGATACGCAGTATTTT
CTSSKPGLDVDTQYF
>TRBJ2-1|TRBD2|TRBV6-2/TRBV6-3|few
TGTGCCAGCAGACTAATAGCGGGGGACCGCGACAATGAGCAGTTCTTC
CASRLIAGDRDNEQFF
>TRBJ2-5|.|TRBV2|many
TGTGCCAGCAGCGCTAGCGATCAAGAGACCCAGTACTTC
CASSASDQETQYF
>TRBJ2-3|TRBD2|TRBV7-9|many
TGTGCCAGCAGCTTATGGGTAGCGGGGACTACAGATACGCAGTATTTT
CASSLWVAGTTDTQYF
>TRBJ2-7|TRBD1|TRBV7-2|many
TGTGCCAGCAGCTATCCGGGACAGGGAACCTACGAGCAGTACTTC
CASSYPGQGTYEQYF
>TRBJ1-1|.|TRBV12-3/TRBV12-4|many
TGTGCCAGCAGCACACAGGGCGGAGCTTTCTTT
CASSTQGGAFF
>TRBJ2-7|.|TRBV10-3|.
TGTGCCATCATGGGTCTCGAAGGGGGCGAGCAGTACTTC
CAIMGLEGGEQYF
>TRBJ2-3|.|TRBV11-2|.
TGTGCCAGCAGCTTAGCGTCGGGGTGGGTGTCAGATACGCAGTATTTT
CASSLASGWVSDTQYF
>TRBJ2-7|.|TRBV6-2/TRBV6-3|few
TGTGCCAGCAGTTCCTCGGACTTCGGCATGGGGCCCTCCTACGAGCAGTACTTC
CASSSSDFGMGPSYEQYF
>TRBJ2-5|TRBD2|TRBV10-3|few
TGTGCCATCAGTACCGGACTAGCGGGGGACCAAGAGACCCAGTACTTC
CAISTGLAGDQETQYF
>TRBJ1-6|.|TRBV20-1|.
TGCAGTGCTAGCCCCAGGGGAAAGGCAAGCTCCTATAATTCACCCCTCCACTTT
CSASPRGKASSYNSPLHF
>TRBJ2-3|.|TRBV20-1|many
TGCAGTGCTAGAGATCAACAGGGTAAAGATACGCAGTATTTT
CSARDQQGKDTQYF
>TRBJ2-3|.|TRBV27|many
TGTGCCAGCAGCACGGACACAGATACGCAGTATTTT
CASSTDTDTQYF
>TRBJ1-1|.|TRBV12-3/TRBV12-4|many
TGTGCCAGCAGTCCGGGGAGTGGGTTCGACACTGAAGCTTTCTTT
CASSPGSGFDTEAFF
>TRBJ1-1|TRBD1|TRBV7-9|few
TGTGCCAGCAGAGGGAGCAGGGGGCGAACTGAAGCTTTCTTT
CASRGSRGRTEAFF
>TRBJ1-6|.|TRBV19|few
TGTGCCAGTAGTATAATGACAAGGTCGAATTCACCCCTCCACTTT
CASSIMTRSNSPLHF
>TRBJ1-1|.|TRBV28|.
TGTGCCAGCAGCAAACGCGTAGGGAACACTGAAGCTTTCTTT
CASSKRVGNTEAFF
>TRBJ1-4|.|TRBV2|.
TGTGCCAGCAGACTCACCCCGGACAGTAATGAAAAACTGTTTTTT
CASRLTPDSNEKLFF
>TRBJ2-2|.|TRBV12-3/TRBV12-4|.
TGTGCCAGCAACTTACTAGGACCGACCGGGGAGCTGTTTTTT
CASNLLGPTGELFF
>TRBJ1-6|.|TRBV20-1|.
TGCAGTGCTAGGGCCAGGCCCTACCCCTATAATTCACCCCTCCACTTT
CSARARPYPYNSPLHF
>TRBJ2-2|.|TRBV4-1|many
TGCGCCAGCAGCCAAGGGGTCCCTTTGAACACCGGGGAGCTGTTTTTT
CASSQGVPLNTGELFF
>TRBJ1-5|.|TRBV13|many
TGTGCCAGCAGCGTAGGACAGCTCAATCAGCCCCAGCATTTT
CASSVGQLNQPQHF
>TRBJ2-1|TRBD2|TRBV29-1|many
TGCAGCGTCCTGGCACTAGCGGACTACAATGAGCAGTTCTTC
CSVLALADYNEQFF
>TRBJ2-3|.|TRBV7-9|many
TGTGCCAGCAGCTTGACCAGGAACCTTTACACAGATACGCAGTATTTT
CASSLTRNLYTDTQYF
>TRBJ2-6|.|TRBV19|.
TGTGCCAGTAGTTTTTCTAGCTCTGGGGCCAACGTCCTGACTTTC
CASSFSSSGANVLTF
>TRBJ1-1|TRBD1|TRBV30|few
TGTGCCTGGGCGACAGGGGATAGCACTGAAGCTTTCTTT
CAWATGDSTEAFF
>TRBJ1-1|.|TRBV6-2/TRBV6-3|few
TGTGCCAGCAGTTACGGGACGACGGGGACTGAAGCTTTCTTT
CASSYGTTGTEAFF